The 25 T cell receptor beta chains given below trace back to one sample, sequenced in a study of cytomegalovirus exposure and HLA in healthy donors (TCRdb year 2017). Library preparation was by the immunoSEQ multiplex PCR assay. For the multiplex PCR, a mixture combining 60 forward primers for TCR Vbeta segments and 13 reverse primers for TCR Jbeta segments was used. TCRdb carries this immuneACCESS record with in-frame sequences only. Its versions omit some clonotypes, under half of them owing to an unresolved V gene in the studies checked, with the rest unexplained. Within this sample are approximately 160,000 clones, with 68% of them counted one time only. The ten largest account for roughly 4% of the sample. The specimen sequenced was PBMCs. These receptors all come from a woman aged 18-29 years in good health and CMV-seropositive.

The gene calls are TRBV4-2 and TRBJ2-7; D is perhaps TRBD1 (5 bases). V was clipped by 1 base and J by 2 bases, with 12 bases between them. The CDR3 consists of 15 residues. CDR1 LGHNA and CDR2 YNFKEQ come from the germline V gene. For the CDR3, the DNA is TGTGCCAGCAGCCAAGGACAGTCTCCGGCCTACGAGCAGTACTTC. Its translation is CASSQGQSPAYEQYF.

The chain is built from TRBV5-4 and TRBJ2-5, with 11 bases lining up with TRBD2. Germline assignment: CDR1 SGHNT and CDR2 YYREEE (reference sequence). CDR3 length: 17 amino acids. The trim removed 4 bases at V and 3 bases at J, leaving 11 bases unmatched. The CDR3 DNA is TGTGCCAGCAGCCAGACTAGCGGGACATCAAAAAAAGAGACCCAGTACTTC. This translates into CASSQTSGTSKKETQYF.

This chain joins TRBV30 and TRBJ2-1; D remains unclear. Germline V lookup: CDR1 GTSNPN, CDR2 SVGIG (reference sequence). The CDR3 is made up of 11 amino acids. The CDR3 spells CAMSSYNEQFF. In nucleotides, the CDR3 is TGTGCAATGAGCTCCTACAATGAGCAGTTCTTC.

The rearrangement joins TRBV4-1 to TRBJ1-2, with a tentative D call TRBD1 (6 bases). CDR1 MGHRA and CDR2 YSYEKL come from the germline V gene. CDR3 length: 17 amino acids. V lost 4 bases and J 7 bases, leaving 25 bases between the germline ends. CDR3 coding DNA: TGCGCCAGCAGCCGGGGAAGAGGGACACCCGCCCCTAGTGGCTACACCTTC. Protein product: CASSRGRGTPAPSGYTF.

V and J are TRBV30 and TRBJ1-6; TRBD1 might be the D (6 bases). Between the trimmed V and J ends, which lost 5 bases and 0 bases, there was a span of 11 bases. Germline V CDR1 and CDR2: GTSNPN, SVGIG (reference sequence). CDR3 length: 15 residues. CDR3 sequence: CAWQGTPSYNSPLHF. CDR3 coding DNA: TGTGCCTGGCAGGGGACCCCCTCCTATAATTCACCCCTCCACTTT.

The chain has TRBV28 and TRBJ1-5; 7 bases map to TRBD1. This CDR3 is built from 16 residues. The V gene end was trimmed by 3 bases and the J gene end by 6 bases; junction bases not matched to a gene: 11. In germline, CDR1 is MDHEN, CDR2 SYDVKM. In nucleotides, the CDR3 is TGTGCCAGCAGTTTCCCCGGACAGGCACGAATTCAGCCCCAGCATTTT. Translated, it gives CASSFPGQARIQPQHF.

This clone was observed a few times. CDR3 nucleotides: TGTGCCAGTAGGGACAGAAGTAAAGAGACCCAGTACTTC. Amino acid sequence: CASRDRSKETQYF. The chain has TRBV19 and TRBJ2-5; D is possibly TRBD1 (6 bases). The CDR3 covers 13 residues. The V end was cut by 6 bases, the J end by 3 bases, with 11 bases between. Germline V gives CDR1 LNHDA, CDR2 SQIVND (reference sequence).

The chain carries TRBV4-1 and TRBJ2-2, with D maybe TRBD1 (6 bases). V lost 4 bases, J lost 3 bases, and 12 bases lay in between. The germline V gene has CDR1 MGHRA and CDR2 YSYEKL. This CDR3 comprises 15 residues. CDR3 loop: CASSPGQKYTGELFF. CDR3 coding DNA: TGCGCCAGCAGCCCAGGACAGAAATACACCGGGGAGCTGTTTTTT.

The chain is built from TRBV7-8 and TRBJ1-1; no clear D gene. Germline CDR1 is SGHVS and CDR2 is FQNEAQ. This CDR3 has 13 amino acids. Trimming removed 8 bases at V and 1 base at J, with 11 bases between. CDR3 sequence: CASATSPNTEAFF. CDR3 sequence (DNA): TGTGCCAGCGCTACCTCTCCGAACACTGAAGCTTTCTTT.

This clone was observed a few times. The chain carries TRBV7-9 and TRBJ2-2; D gene uncertain. The CDR3 covers 16 residues. CDR1 is SEHNR, CDR2 FQNEAQ, per germline (reference sequence). Trimming left V 5 bases short and J 3 bases short, with 16 bases between. The DNA of the CDR3 is TGTGCCAGCAGCCCGCTCCCGGGTTCGGACACCGGGGAGCTGTTTTTT. Its translation: CASSPLPGSDTGELFF. The entire variable domain, with the rest obtained from reference TRBV7-9 and TRBJ2-2, is as follows: DTGVSQNPRHKITKRGQNVTFRCDPISEHNRLYWYRQTLGQGPEFLTYFQNEAQLEKSRLLSDRFSAERPKGSFSTLEIQRTEQGDSAMYLCASSPLPGSDTGELFFGEGSRLTVL.

V gene TRBV27 combines with J gene TRBJ2-1, with 11 bases that match TRBD2. The germline V gene encodes CDR1 MNHEY and CDR2 SMNVEV (reference sequence). CDR3 length: 15 residues. Unmatched junction bases numbered 1, after V lost 3 bases and J lost 3 bases. CDR3 nucleotide sequence: TGTGCCAGCAGTTTGACTAGCGGGAACTACAATGAGCAGTTCTTC. This sequence encodes CASSLTSGNYNEQFF.

V and J are TRBV5-1 and TRBJ2-5; D gene unclear. Germline-derived CDR1 and CDR2 are SGHRS and YFSETQ. V lost 0 bases, J lost 3 bases, and 9 bases lay in between. This CDR3 region has 14 residues. The CDR3 nucleotides are TGCGCCAGCAGCTTGGCCTTAGGAGAAGAGACCCAGTACTTC. It codes for CASSLALGEETQYF.

This clone was recorded a few times. CDR3 loop: CASSLLYSNQPQHF. CDR3 in DNA: TGCGCCAGCAGTCTCCTATATAGCAATCAGCCCCAGCATTTT. This chain connects TRBV23-1 to TRBJ1-5; D gene unclear. TRBV23-1 is an open reading frame, and its role is uncertain. V lost 4 bases and J 0 bases, leaving 7 bases between the germline ends. The length of the CDR3 is 14 residues.

The gene calls are TRBV18 and TRBJ2-2; the match to TRBD1 covers 10 bases. The CDR3 is made up of 16 amino acids. V was clipped by 5 bases and J by 4 bases; unmatched bases: 7. Per the germline V gene, CDR1 is KGHSH and CDR2 is LQKENI. The DNA for the CDR3 is TGTGCCAGCTCAGCAGACAGGGGGCCCACCACCGGGGAGCTGTTTTTT. Protein: CASSADRGPTTGELFF. Drawing the rest from reference TRBV18 and TRBJ2-2, the complete variable domain is NAGVMQNPRHLVRRRGQEARLRCSPMKGHSHVYWYRQLPEEGLKFMVYLQKENIIDESGMPKERFSAEFPKEGPSILRIQQVVRGDSAAYFCASSADRGPTTGELFFGEGSRLTVL.

The rearrangement joins TRBV11-3 to TRBJ2-3; 9 bases map to TRBD2. Germline assignment: CDR1 SGHNT and CDR2 YENEEA. The CDR3 contains 16 residues. V lost 5 bases to trimming and J lost 5 bases; unmatched junction nucleotides: 11. The CDR3 nucleotides read TGTGCCAGCAGCCCCGGGACTAGCCTTCATGGAGATACGCAGTATTTT. This translates into CASSPGTSLHGDTQYF.

J is TRBJ2-7 and V is TRBV30, with 11 bases matching TRBD2. Germline CDR1 and CDR2: GTSNPN and SVGIG (reference sequence). CDR3 length: 17 amino acids. V shed 3 bases, J shed 5 bases, and the junction held 15 bases outside the gene matches. CDR3 coding DNA: TGTGCCTGGAGAGAGCAGCGACTAGCGGGGTGGGTGGACGAGCAGTACTTC. It codes for CAWREQRLAGWVDEQYF.

The chain joins TRBV12-5 to TRBJ2-3; 13 nucleotides line up with TRBD2. The germline CDR1 and CDR2 sequences are LGHNT and FRNRAP. The CDR3 loop spans 16 amino acids. The ends lost 7 bases at V and 2 bases at J; junction bases unmatched: 6. The CDR3 loop reads CASVPGLAGLTDTQYF. As DNA, the CDR3 is TGTGCTAGTGTCCCGGGACTAGCGGGACTCACAGATACGCAGTATTTT. The variable domain in full, completed from reference TRBV12-5 and TRBJ2-3, reads DARVTQTPRHKVTEMGQEVTMRCQPILGHNTVFWYRQTMMQGLELLAYFRNRAPLDDSGMPKDRFSAEMPDATLATLKIQPSEPRDSAVYFCASVPGLAGLTDTQYFGPGTRLTVL.

This chain uses TRBV27 with TRBJ2-1, with 15 bases matching TRBD2. The V gene's germline CDR1 is MNHEY and CDR2 SMNVEV (reference sequence). This CDR3 region has 18 residues. Trimming at V came to 3 bases and at J to 8 bases, leaving 11 bases not matched to a gene. The CDR3: CASSLIGLAGGPRDEQFF. DNA of the CDR3: TGTGCCAGCAGTTTGATCGGACTAGCGGGAGGGCCTCGGGATGAGCAGTTCTTC.

The V and J genes are TRBV7-2 and TRBJ2-7; D unresolved. The CDR3 is 11 residues long. The germline V and J ends were trimmed by 3 bases and 2 bases, with 2 bases remaining between them. Germline CDR1 is SGHTA and CDR2 is FQGNSA. The CDR3 bases are TGTGCCAGCAGCTTCGCCTACGAGCAGTACTTC. This sequence encodes CASSFAYEQYF.

This clone was seen just once. The chain has TRBV7-9 and TRBJ2-7; TRBD1 agrees at 11 bases. This CDR3 contains 17 residues. V gave up 5 bases and J gave up 2 bases; unmatched junction bases: 11. Germline CDR1 SEHNR, CDR2 FQNEAQ (reference sequence). The CDR3 bases are TGTGCCAGCAGCCTCCGGTCGGGGACAGGGGGAGCCTACGAGCAGTACTTC. Amino acid sequence: CASSLRSGTGGAYEQYF. Full variable domain (rest looked up from reference TRBV7-9 and TRBJ2-7): DTGVSQNPRHKITKRGQNVTFRCDPISEHNRLYWYRQTLGQGPEFLTYFQNEAQLEKSRLLSDRFSAERPKGSFSTLEIQRTEQGDSAMYLCASSLRSGTGGAYEQYFGPGTRLTVT.

V gene TRBV2 combines with J gene TRBJ1-5; the D gene is possibly TRBD1 (5 bases). Germline lookup yields CDR1 SNHLY and CDR2 FYNNEI. The CDR3 length is 19 residues. V dropped 8 bases and J dropped 0 bases, with 26 bases sitting between them. CDR3 nucleotide sequence: TGTGCCAGCGGTATGATGAGGGGCGGGGGTCCTATTAGCAATCAGCCCCAGCATTTT. This gives the protein CASGMMRGGGPISNQPQHF.

The chain's CDR3 is CASSLSGGSYNEQFF. CDR3 sequence (DNA): TGTGCCAGCAGTTTATCGGGAGGATCGTACAATGAGCAGTTCTTC. The chain is built from TRBV27 and TRBJ2-1, with D perhaps TRBD2 (6 bases). Germline CDR1 and CDR2: MNHEY and SMNVEV (reference sequence). Trimming cost V 0 bases and J 4 bases, with 10 bases left between them. The CDR3 runs 15 residues.

J is TRBJ1-5 and V is TRBV28, with D perhaps TRBD1 (5 bases). The CDR3 loop spans 13 amino acids. The germline CDR1 and CDR2 sequences are MDHEN and SYDVKM. V was pared by 5 bases and J by 8 bases, with 13 bases between. CDR3 amino acids: CASSSGGVEPQHF. CDR3 nucleotide sequence: TGTGCCAGCAGTAGCGGGGGGGTGGAGCCCCAGCATTTT.

The chain combines TRBV28 with TRBJ1-2; D uncertain. The CDR3 consists of 16 residues. Germline CDR1 reads MDHEN; CDR2 reads SYDVKM. Between the trimmed V and J ends, which lost 8 bases and 0 bases, there was a span of 19 bases. This CDR3 reads CASGFNVLQANYGYTF. CDR3 coding DNA: TGTGCCAGCGGCTTTAACGTCCTCCAAGCTAACTATGGCTACACCTTC.

V gene TRBV7-9 combines with J gene TRBJ2-3, with 16 bases aligning to TRBD2. Germline V lookup: CDR1 SEHNR, CDR2 FQNEAQ (reference sequence). CDR3 length: 19 residues. J was trimmed by 7 bases and V by 5 bases; bases with no gene match: 15. CDR3 DNA: TGTGCCAGCAGCACGACCGGGACTAGCGGGAGGGCCTCGTCGAATACGCAGTATTTT. Translation: CASSTTGTSGRASSNTQYF.